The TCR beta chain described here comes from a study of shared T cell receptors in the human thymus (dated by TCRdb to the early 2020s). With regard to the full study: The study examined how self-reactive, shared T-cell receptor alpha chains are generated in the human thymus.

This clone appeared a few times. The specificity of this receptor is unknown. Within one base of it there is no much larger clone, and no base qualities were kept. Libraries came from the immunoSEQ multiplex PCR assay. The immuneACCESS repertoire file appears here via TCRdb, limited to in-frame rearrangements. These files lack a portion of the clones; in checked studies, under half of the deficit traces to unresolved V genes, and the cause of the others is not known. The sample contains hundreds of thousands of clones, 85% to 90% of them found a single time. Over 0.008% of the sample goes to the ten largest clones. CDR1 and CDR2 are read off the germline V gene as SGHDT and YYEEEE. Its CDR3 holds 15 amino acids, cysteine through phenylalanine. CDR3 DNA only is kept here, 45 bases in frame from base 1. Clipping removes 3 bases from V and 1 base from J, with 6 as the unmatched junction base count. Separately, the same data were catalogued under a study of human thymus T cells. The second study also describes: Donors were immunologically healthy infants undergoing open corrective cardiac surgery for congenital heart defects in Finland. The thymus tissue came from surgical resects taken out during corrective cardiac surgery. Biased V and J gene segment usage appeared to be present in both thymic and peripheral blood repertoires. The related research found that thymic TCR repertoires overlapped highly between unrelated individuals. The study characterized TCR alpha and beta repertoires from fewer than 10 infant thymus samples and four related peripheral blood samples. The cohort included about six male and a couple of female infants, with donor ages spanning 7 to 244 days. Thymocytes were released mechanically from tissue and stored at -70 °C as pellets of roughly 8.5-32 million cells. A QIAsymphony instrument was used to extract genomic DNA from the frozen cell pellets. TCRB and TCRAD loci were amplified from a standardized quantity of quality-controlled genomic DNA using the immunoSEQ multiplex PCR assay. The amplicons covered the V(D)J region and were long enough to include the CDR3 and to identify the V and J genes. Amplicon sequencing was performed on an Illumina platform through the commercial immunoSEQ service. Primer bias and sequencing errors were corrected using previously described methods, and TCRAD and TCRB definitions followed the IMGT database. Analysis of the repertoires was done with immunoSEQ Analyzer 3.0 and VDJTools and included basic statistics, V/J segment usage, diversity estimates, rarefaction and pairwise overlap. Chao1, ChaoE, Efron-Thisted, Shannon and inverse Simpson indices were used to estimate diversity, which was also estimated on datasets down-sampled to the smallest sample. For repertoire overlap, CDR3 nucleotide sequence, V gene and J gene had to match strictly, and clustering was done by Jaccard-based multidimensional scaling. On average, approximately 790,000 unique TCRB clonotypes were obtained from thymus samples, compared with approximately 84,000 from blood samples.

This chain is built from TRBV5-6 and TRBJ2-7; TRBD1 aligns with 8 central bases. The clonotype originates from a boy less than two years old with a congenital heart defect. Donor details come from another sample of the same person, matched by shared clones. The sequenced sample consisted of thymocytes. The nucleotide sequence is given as TGTGCCAGCAGCTGGCGACAGGGGACTTCCTACGAGCAGTACTTC. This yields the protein CASSWRQGTSYEQYF. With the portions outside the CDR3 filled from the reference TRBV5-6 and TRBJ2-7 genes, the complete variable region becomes DAGVTQSPTHLIKTRGQQVTLRCSPKSGHDTVSWYQQALGQGPQFIFQYYEEEERQRGNFPDRFSGHQFPNYSSELNVNALLLGDSALYLCASSWRQGTSYEQYFGPGTRLTVT.